This T cell receptor beta chain was captured in a study of CD8+ T cells in alopecia areata. Overall study context: Treated patients were given oral tofacitinib, which was dosed at 5 to 10 mg twice daily.

Notes on the study in general: TCR sharing was clearer in mice than between patients, perhaps partly owing to patient HLA diversity. Scalp clonality and expanded CD8+ clones among the top 100 were significantly decreased by tofacitinib.

As to this clone: Its antigen is still unknown.

Treatment meaning: oral pan-JAK inhibitor, 5-10 mg twice daily. Sequencing used cDNA as its template, made by extracting RNA and reverse transcribing it. Generated by immunoSEQ multiplex PCR, the TCRdb table keeps only in-frame clones and is missing some. The table records about 200,000 clones, over 45% of them present only once. This receptor was identified in a human donor with alopecia areata. The starting material was CD4+ T cells sorted from blood, obtained at week 24, from a patient treated with tofacitinib.

In nucleotides, the CDR3 is TGCAGCGCCCGGACAGGGAATAGCGGCACCATATATTTT. Translation gives CSARTGNSGTIYF. The V gene is TRBV29-1, the J gene TRBJ1-3, with TRBD1 identical over 8 bases. In germline, CDR1 is SQVTM, CDR2 ANQGSEA. The ends lost 7 bases at V and 9 bases at J; junction bases unmatched: 11. This CDR3 has 13 residues.